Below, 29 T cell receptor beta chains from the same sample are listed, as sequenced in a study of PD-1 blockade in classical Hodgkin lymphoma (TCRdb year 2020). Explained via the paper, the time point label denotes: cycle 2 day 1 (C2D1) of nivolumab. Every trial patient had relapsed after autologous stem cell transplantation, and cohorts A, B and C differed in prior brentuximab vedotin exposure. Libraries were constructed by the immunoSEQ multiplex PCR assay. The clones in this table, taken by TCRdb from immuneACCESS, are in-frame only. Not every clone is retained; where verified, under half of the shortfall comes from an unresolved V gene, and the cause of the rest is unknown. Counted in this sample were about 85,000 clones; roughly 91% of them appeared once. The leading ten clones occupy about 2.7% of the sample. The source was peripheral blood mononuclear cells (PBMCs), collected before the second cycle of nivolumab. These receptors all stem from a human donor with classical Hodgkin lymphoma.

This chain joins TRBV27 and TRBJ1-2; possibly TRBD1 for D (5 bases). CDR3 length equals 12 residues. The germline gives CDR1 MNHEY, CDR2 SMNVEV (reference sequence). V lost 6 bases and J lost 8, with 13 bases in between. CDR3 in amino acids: CASSGQEGGYTF. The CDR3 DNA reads TGTGCCAGCAGCGGACAAGAGGGCGGCTACACCTTC.

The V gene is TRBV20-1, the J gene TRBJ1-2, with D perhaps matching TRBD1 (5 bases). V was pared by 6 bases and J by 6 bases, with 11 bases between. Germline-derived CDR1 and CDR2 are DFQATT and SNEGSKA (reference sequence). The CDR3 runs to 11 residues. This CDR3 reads CSATGTHGYTF. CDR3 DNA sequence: TGCAGTGCAACCGGGACCCATGGCTACACCTTC.

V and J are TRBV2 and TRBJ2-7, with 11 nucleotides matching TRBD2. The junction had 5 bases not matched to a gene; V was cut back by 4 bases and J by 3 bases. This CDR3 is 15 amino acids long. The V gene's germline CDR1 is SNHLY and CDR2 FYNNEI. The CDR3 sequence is CASSGLAGKFYEQYF. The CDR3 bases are TGTGCCAGCAGTGGACTAGCGGGGAAGTTCTACGAGCAGTACTTC.

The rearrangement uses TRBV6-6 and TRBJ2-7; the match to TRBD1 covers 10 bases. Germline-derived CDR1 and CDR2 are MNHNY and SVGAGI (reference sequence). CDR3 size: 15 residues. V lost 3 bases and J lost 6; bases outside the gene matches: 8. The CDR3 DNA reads TGTGCCAGCAGTTATATCGGGACAGGGGATCGCGAGCAGTACTTC. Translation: CASSYIGTGDREQYF.

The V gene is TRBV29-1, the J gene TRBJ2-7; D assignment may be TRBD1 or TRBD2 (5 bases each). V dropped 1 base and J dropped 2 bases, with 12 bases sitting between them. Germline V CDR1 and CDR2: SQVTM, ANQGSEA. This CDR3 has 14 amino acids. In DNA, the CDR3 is TGCAGCGTTGAAGTCGGGACGGCTACCTACGAGCAGTACTTC. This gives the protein CSVEVGTATYEQYF.

The CDR3 spells CASREGTGGVYEQYF. CDR3 in DNA: TGTGCCAGCAGGGAGGGGACAGGGGGCGTCTACGAGCAGTACTTC. This chain uses TRBV28 with TRBJ2-7; TRBD1 matches 12 bases. Trimming at V came to 6 bases and at J to 3 bases, leaving 6 bases not matched to a gene. Germline-derived CDR1 and CDR2 are MDHEN and SYDVKM. The CDR3 length is 15 residues.

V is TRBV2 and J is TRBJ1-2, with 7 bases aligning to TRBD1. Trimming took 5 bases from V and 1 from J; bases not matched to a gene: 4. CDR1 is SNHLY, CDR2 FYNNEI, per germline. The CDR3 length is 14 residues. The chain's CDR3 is CASSKGQFNYGYTF. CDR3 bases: TGTGCCAGCAGTAAGGGACAGTTTAACTATGGCTACACCTTC.

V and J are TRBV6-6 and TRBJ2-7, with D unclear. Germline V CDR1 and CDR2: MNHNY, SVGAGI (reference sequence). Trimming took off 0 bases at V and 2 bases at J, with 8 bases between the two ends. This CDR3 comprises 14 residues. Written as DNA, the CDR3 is TGTGCCAGCAGTTACTCGACTGCCACCTACGAGCAGTACTTC. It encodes CASSYSTATYEQYF.

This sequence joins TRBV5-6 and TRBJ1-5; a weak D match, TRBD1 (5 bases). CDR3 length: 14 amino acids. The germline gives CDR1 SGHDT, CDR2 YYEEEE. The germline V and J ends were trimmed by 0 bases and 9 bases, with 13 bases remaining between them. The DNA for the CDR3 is TGTGCCAGCAGCTTGGCCGGGGCCTCGGGGCCCCAGCATTTT. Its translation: CASSLAGASGPQHF.

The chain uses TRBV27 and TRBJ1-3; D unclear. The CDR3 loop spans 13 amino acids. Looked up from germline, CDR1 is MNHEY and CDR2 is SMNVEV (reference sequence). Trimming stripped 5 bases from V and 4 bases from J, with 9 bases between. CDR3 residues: CASSPNHGNTIYF. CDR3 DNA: TGTGCCAGCAGTCCAAACCACGGAAACACCATATATTTT.

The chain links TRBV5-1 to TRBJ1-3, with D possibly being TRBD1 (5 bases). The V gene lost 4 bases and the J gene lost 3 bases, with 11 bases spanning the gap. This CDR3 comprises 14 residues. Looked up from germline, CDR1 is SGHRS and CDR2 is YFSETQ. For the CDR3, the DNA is TGCGCCAGCAGCGGAGGGGTTTTTGGAAACACCATATATTTT. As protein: CASSGGVFGNTIYF.

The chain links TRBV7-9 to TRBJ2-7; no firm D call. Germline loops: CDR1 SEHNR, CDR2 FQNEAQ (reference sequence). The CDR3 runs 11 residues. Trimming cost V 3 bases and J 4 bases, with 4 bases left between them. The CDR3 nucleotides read TGTGCCAGCAGCTTTCAGTACGAGCAGTACTTC. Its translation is CASSFQYEQYF. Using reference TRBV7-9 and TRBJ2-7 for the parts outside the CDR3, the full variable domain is DTGVSQNPRHKITKRGQNVTFRCDPISEHNRLYWYRQTLGQGPEFLTYFQNEAQLEKSRLLSDRFSAERPKGSFSTLEIQRTEQGDSAMYLCASSFQYEQYFGPGTRLTVT.

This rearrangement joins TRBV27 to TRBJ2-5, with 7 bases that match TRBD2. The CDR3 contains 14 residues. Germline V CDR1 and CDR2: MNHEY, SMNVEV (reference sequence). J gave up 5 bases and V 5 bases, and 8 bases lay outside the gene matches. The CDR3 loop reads CASSTRGGTETQYF. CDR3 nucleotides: TGTGCCAGCAGTACACGGGGAGGGACGGAGACCCAGTACTTC.

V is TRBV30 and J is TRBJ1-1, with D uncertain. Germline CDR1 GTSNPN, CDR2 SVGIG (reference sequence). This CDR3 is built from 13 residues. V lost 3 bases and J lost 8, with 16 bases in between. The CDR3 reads CAWSSRRMAEAFF. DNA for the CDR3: TGTGCCTGGAGCTCAAGACGAATGGCGGAAGCTTTCTTT.

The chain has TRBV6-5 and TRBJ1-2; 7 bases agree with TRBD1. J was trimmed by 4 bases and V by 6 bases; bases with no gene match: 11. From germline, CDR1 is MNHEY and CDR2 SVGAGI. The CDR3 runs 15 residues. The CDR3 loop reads CASSTGRGRFYGYTF. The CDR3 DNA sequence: TGTGCCAGCAGCACGGGCAGGGGGAGGTTCTATGGCTACACCTTC.

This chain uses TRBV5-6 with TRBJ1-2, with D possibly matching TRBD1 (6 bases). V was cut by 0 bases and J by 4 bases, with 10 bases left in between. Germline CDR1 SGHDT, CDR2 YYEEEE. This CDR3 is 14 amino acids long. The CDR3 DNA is TGTGCCAGCAGCTTGGATGTGACAGGCTATGGCTACACCTTC. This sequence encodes CASSLDVTGYGYTF.

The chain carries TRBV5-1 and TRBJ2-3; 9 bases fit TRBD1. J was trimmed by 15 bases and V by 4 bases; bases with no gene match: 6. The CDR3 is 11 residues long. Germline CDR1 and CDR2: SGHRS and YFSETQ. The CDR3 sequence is CASSLDRGTYF. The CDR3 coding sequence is TGCGCCAGCAGCCTAGACAGGGGGACTTATTTT.

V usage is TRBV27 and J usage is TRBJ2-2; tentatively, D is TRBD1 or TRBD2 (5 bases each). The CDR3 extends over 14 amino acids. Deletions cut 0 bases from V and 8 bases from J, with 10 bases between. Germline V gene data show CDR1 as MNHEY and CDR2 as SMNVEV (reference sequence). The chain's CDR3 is CASSLSRGSGELFF. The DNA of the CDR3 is TGTGCCAGCAGTTTATCGAGGGGCTCAGGGGAGCTGTTTTTT.

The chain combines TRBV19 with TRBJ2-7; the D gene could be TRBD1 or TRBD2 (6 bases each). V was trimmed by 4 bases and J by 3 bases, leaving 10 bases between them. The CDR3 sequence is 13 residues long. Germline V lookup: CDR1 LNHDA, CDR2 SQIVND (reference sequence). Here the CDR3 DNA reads TGTGCCAGTAGTACGGGGGCCGGCTACGAGCAGTACTTC. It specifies CASSTGAGYEQYF.

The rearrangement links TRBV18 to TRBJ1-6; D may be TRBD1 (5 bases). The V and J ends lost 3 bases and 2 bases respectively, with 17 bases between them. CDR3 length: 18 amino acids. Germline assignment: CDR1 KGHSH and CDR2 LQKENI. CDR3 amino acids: CASSPRLRRGAYNSPLHF. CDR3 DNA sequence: TGTGCCAGCTCACCGCGATTAAGACGGGGCGCCTATAATTCACCCCTCCACTTT.

The DNA of the CDR3 is TGTGCCAGTAGTATTGTTCCGGGGACAGGGACCGGCGAGCAGTACTTC. It yields the protein CASSIVPGTGTGEQYF. This rearrangement joins TRBV19 to TRBJ2-7; 9 nucleotides line up with TRBD1. V was pared by 3 bases and J by 6 bases, with 12 bases of the junction left unmatched. This CDR3 contains 16 residues. Per germline, CDR1 LNHDA and CDR2 SQIVND (reference sequence). The complete variable domain, with remaining parts taken from reference TRBV19 and TRBJ2-7, reads DGGITQSPKYLFRKEGQNVTLSCEQNLNHDAMYWYRQDPGQGLRLIYYSQIVNDFQKGDIAEGYSVSREKKESFPLTVTSAQKNPTAFYLCASSIVPGTGTGEQYFGPGTRLTVT.

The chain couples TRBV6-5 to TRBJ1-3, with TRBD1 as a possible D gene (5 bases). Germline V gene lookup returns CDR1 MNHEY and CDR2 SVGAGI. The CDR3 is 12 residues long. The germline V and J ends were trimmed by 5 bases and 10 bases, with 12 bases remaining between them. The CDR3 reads CASSGPGTTIYF. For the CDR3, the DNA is TGTGCCAGCAGTGGGCCCGGGACTACCATATATTTT.

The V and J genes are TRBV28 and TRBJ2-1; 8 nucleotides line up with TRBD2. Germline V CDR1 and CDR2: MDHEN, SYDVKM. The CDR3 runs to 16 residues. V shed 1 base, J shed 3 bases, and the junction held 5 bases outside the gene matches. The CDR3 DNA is TGTGCCAGCAGTTTATCTGCGGGAGGCCACTACAATGAGCAGTTCTTC. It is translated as CASSLSAGGHYNEQFF.

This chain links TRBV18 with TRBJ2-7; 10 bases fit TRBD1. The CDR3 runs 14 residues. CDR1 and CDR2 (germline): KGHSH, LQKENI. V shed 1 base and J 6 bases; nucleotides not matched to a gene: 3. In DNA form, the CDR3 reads TGTGCCAGCTCACCACTCGGGACAGGGGTCGAGCAGTACTTC. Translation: CASSPLGTGVEQYF.

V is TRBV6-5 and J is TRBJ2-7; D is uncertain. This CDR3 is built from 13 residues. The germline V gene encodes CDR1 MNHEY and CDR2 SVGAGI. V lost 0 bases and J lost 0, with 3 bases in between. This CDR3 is CASSYSTSYEQYF. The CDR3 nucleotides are TGTGCCAGCAGTTACTCGACCTCCTACGAGCAGTACTTC.

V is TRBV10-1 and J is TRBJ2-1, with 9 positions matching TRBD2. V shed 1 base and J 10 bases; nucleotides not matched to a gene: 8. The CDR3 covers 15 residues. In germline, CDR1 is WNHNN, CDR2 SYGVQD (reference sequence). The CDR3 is CASSEWREGLREQFF. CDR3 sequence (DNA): TGCGCCAGCAGTGAGTGGCGGGAGGGCCTAAGGGAGCAGTTCTTC.

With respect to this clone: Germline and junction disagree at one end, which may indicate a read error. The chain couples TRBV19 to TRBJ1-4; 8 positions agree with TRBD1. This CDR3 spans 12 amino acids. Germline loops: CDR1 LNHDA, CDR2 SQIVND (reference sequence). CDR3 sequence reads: CASSGDRGPSAF. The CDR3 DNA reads TGTGCCAGTAGTGGCGACAGGGGCCCCTCCGCCTTT.

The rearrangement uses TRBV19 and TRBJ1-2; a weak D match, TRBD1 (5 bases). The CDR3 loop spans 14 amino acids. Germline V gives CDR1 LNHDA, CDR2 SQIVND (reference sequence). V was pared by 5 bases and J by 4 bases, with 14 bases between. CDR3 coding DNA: TGTGCCAGTAGTGGAAAGGCTAGGGGCTATGGCTACACCTTC. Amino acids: CASSGKARGYGYTF.

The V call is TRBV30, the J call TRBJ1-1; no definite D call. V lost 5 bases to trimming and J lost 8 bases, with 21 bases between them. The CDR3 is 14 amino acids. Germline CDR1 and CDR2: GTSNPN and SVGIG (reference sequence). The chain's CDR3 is CAWFKTWMVLEAFF. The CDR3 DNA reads TGTGCCTGGTTTAAGACTTGGATGGTATTGGAAGCTTTCTTT.